This T cell receptor beta chain was captured in a study of blood T cell repertoires in COVID-19 (dated by TCRdb to about 2020). The study in broad terms: Collaborator samples came from the United States, Italy and Spain and covered acute and convalescent phases of COVID-19. The material from the prospective study consisted of cDNA or gDNA derived from T cells, B-cell-depleted T cells, or PBMCs. Where available, HLA class I and class II types were obtained from metadata supplied by the sample provider rather than from assay-based typing. The sample metadata nearly always contained a de-identified subject ID, COVID-19 status, age in years and sex. The repertoires were made available in a free public database intended to serve as a resource for research on the immune response to SARS-CoV-2. The dataset comprised deeply sampled blood TCRbeta repertoires from subjects exposed to, actively infected with, or recovered from COVID-19. Samples were obtained from the ongoing ImmuneRACE study (first 160 participants) and from some 1,300 subjects provided by 6 global collaborators. Overall study results and their limits: Clinical and demographic metadata were provided uncurated, with the amount varying by source and participant.

Points on this clone: Its antigen is not yet known. Base qualities are not recorded, but no much larger clone differs from it by a single base.

The immunoSEQ Assay, a bias-controlled multiplex PCR, was used to amplify TCRbeta CDR3 regions from genomic DNA. As for the original processing: Nucleated cell counts per sample were estimated from amplification of reference gene primers within the assay. To quantify the absolute abundance of each unique TCRbeta CDR3 rearrangement, sequence reads were collapsed and filtered. Productive Simpson clonality was computed per sample as the square root of Simpson's diversity index over productive rearrangements. Held by TCRdb, this immuneACCESS table contains in-frame sequences only and omits some clones. Under half of the omission traces to an unresolved V gene where checked; the cause of the rest is unknown. V and J calls and clone size follow that table, whereas D and trimming were derived from the DNA. The sample data list over 200,000 clones, and roughly 90% of these were observed just once. The biggest ten clones account for under 7% of the sample.

Germline trimming amounts to 2 bases on V and 7 bases on J, with 9 as the count of junction bases outside the gene matches. The germline V gene sets CDR1 to LGHNT and CDR2 to FRNRAP. The CDR3 covers 16 residues, taking in both the cysteine and the phenylalanine. Just CDR3 DNA is preserved here, 48 bases in frame from base 1. A second Seattle source provided samples from volunteer blood donors who had recovered from COVID-19. Each collaborating institution followed its own protocols to collect whole blood in K2EDTA tubes. For TCRbeta analysis, collaborators shipped samples in one of three forms: frozen whole blood, isolated PBMCs, or DNA extracted from either of those sample types.

Sequences were obtained from peripheral blood. The chain is made from TRBV12-5 and TRBJ1-4, and TRBD1 matches 8 of the central bases. This sequence was found in a man aged 55 to 70 who had recovered from COVID-19. The CDR3 corresponds to CASGLSGQGRGEKLFF. The bases read TGTGCTAGTGGTTTGTCCGGACAGGGCAGGGGTGAAAAACTGTTTTTT.